The 21 T cell receptor beta chains given below trace back to one sample, sequenced in a study of shared clonotypes between healthy human individuals (dated by TCRdb to about 2020). Library preparation used the immunoSEQ multiplex PCR assay. TCRdb took this table from immuneACCESS and kept in-frame rearrangements with V and J called. Such tables lack part of the clones; where checked against another copy, unresolved V genes explain under half of the gap, and the rest is unexplained. The sample table shows about 2 million clones, and less than 95% are seen once. 1.2% of the sample is taken by the ten largest. CD8 naive samples were obtained by positive selection for CCR7 among CD45RO-negative cells, yielding a CD45RA+CCR7+ population from which TemRA cells were excluded. Sequences were obtained from naive CD8+ T cells sorted from blood. This sample's cell subset or site label indicates: CD45RA+CCR7+. The origin of the receptors is a man in his late teens or twenties in good health.

CDR3 loop: CASSQVYSGTGGNNEQFF. The CDR3 nucleotides are TGTGCCAGCAGCCAAGTTTACTCCGGGACAGGGGGAAACAATGAGCAGTTCTTC. The V and J genes are TRBV4-2 and TRBJ2-1; TRBD1 agrees at 11 bases. The ends lost 1 base at V and 5 bases at J; junction bases unmatched: 10. Germline CDR1 LGHNA, CDR2 YNFKEQ. The CDR3 is 18 amino acids.

The chain employs TRBV27 and TRBJ1-5, with 9 positions matching TRBD1. This CDR3 has 16 residues. The junction had 14 bases not matched to a gene; V was cut back by 8 bases and J by 6 bases. The V gene's germline CDR1 is MNHEY and CDR2 SMNVEV (reference sequence). The CDR3 loop is CASGPGGTGFRQPQHF. The CDR3 region has the DNA TGTGCCAGCGGCCCAGGCGGGACAGGGTTCCGTCAGCCCCAGCATTTT.

The chain couples TRBV4-1 to TRBJ2-3; 9 bases agree with TRBD2. The V and J ends lost 6 bases and 4 bases, in that order; junction bases with no gene match: 11. Germline values: CDR1 MGHRA, CDR2 YSYEKL. There are 16 residues in the CDR3. In DNA form, the CDR3 reads TGCGCCAGCAGTCCCAGCGGGGGGATTGTTTCAGATACGCAGTATTTT. It translates to CASSPSGGIVSDTQYF.

A single count supports this clone. V is TRBV9 and J is TRBJ1-2, with 8 bases identical to TRBD1. This CDR3 has 13 amino acids. Germline CDR1 is SGDLS and CDR2 is YYNGEE. The V and J ends lost 5 bases and 4 bases, in that order; junction bases with no gene match: 4. The CDR3 region is CASRQGGAYGYTF. The DNA of the CDR3 is TGTGCCAGCAGACAGGGGGGGGCCTATGGCTACACCTTC.

V gene TRBV14 combines with J gene TRBJ2-1, with TRBD2 identical over 9 bases. The CDR3 runs 16 residues. V was clipped by 3 bases and J by 6 bases; unmatched bases: 9. CDR1 is SGHDN, CDR2 FVKESK, per germline. The CDR3 region has the DNA TGTGCCAGCAGCCATCTTAGGGGCGGGAGGGCCAATGAGCAGTTCTTC. Protein product: CASSHLRGGRANEQFF.

V is TRBV11-2 and J is TRBJ2-2; D remains ambiguous. Germline loops: CDR1 SGHAT, CDR2 FQNNGV. The germline V and J ends were trimmed by 4 bases and 0 bases, with 18 bases remaining between them. The CDR3 consists of 18 residues. This CDR3 reads CASSSTPFRQPNTGELFF. CDR3 nucleotide sequence: TGTGCCAGCAGCTCAACCCCGTTTCGGCAGCCGAACACCGGGGAGCTGTTTTTT. The whole variable domain, remainder taken from reference TRBV11-2 and TRBJ2-2, is EAGVAQSPRYKIIEKRQSVAFWCNPISGHATLYWYQQILGQGPKLLIQFQNNGVVDDSQLPKDRFSAERLKGVDSTLKIQPAKLEDSAVYLCASSSTPFRQPNTGELFFGEGSRLTVL.

As concerns this clone: This CDR3 is also generated by other DNA sequences in the sample. The chain employs TRBV6-5 and TRBJ2-7, with unresolved D. The CDR3 loop spans 13 amino acids. Trimming left V 5 bases short and J 1 base short, with 9 bases between. Germline CDR1 and CDR2: MNHEY and SVGAGI. The CDR3 sequence: CASSPDGSYEQYF. The CDR3 DNA reads as TGTGCCAGCAGTCCGGACGGGTCCTACGAGCAGTACTTC.

V usage is TRBV27 and J usage is TRBJ1-2; no definite D call. The CDR3 contains 15 residues. CDR1 is MNHEY and CDR2 is SMNVEV in the germline V gene (reference sequence). V was clipped by 6 bases and J by 2 bases, with 16 bases between them. CDR3 in DNA: TGTGCCAGCAGCCGGACGGGATCCGGGAACTATGGCTACACCTTC. Its protein product is CASSRTGSGNYGYTF.

The chain has TRBV7-9 and TRBJ1-2, with D perhaps matching TRBD1 (5 bases). V was cut by 5 bases and J by 2 bases, with 27 bases left in between. Germline CDR1 and CDR2: SEHNR and FQNEAQ (reference sequence). The CDR3 loop spans 19 amino acids. The CDR3 bases are TGTGCCAGCAGCGACTCCTTTGGCAGGGTCGGGGAGGAAAACTATGGCTACACCTTC. This encodes CASSDSFGRVGEENYGYTF.

The chain links TRBV11-2 to TRBJ2-3; D may be TRBD2 (5 bases). The length of the CDR3 is 15 residues. CDR1 and CDR2 from the germline V gene are SGHAT and FQNNGV. V shed 1 base and J shed 0 bases, with 8 bases lying between them. The CDR3 nucleotides read TGTGCCAGCAGCTTAGCGGGAATTAGCACAGATACGCAGTATTTT. Protein sequence: CASSLAGISTDTQYF.

The DNA for the CDR3 is TGTGCCAGCAGCGTGGACAGGGTCGAGCAGTACTTC. It encodes CASSVDRVEQYF. This chain uses TRBV5-5 with TRBJ2-7; 8 positions agree with TRBD1. After removal of 4 bases from V and 6 bases from J, the junction contained 3 bases not matched to a gene. Germline loops: CDR1 SGHKS, CDR2 YYEKEE (reference sequence). The CDR3 sequence is 12 residues long.

In DNA, the CDR3 is TGTGCCAGCAGTGGGGGGGATCTAGTTATCGACGAGCAGTACTTC. Its protein product is CASSGGDLVIDEQYF. This rearrangement joins TRBV2 to TRBJ2-7; possibly TRBD2 for D (6 bases). This CDR3 is 15 amino acids long. Trimming shortened V by 4 bases and J by 5 bases, and 18 bases separated the two germline ends. CDR1 is SNHLY and CDR2 is FYNNEI in the germline V gene.

This rearrangement joins TRBV5-6 to TRBJ2-1, with unresolved D. Trimming took off 2 bases at V and 6 bases at J, with 9 bases between the two ends. The germline gives CDR1 SGHDT, CDR2 YYEEEE. The CDR3 length is 13 residues. The CDR3 bases are TGTGCCAGCAGCTTAACGGACGCCAATGAGCAGTTCTTC. Protein sequence: CASSLTDANEQFF.

About this clone itself: Within the sample, other DNA sequences also encode this same CDR3. The chain has TRBV9 and TRBJ2-3; D possibly uses TRBD1 or TRBD2 (5 bases each). The CDR3 sequence is 15 residues long. V was pared by 2 bases and J by 2 bases, with 12 bases between. In germline, CDR1 is SGDLS, CDR2 YYNGEE. The CDR3 DNA reads TGTGCCAGCAGCGTTGGAGGACATATCACAGATACGCAGTATTTT. Its protein is CASSVGGHITDTQYF.

This chain joins TRBV29-1 and TRBJ2-1; D may be TRBD2 (5 bases). Per the germline V gene, CDR1 is SQVTM and CDR2 is ANQGSEA. The CDR3 totals 14 residues. The V end was cut by 5 bases, the J end by 7 bases, with 18 bases between. CDR3 sequence reads: CSVLPGSGNNEQFF. The CDR3 bases are TGCAGCGTTTTGCCGGGATCCGGGAATAATGAGCAGTTCTTC.

The chain has TRBV7-6 and TRBJ2-7, with 7 bases aligning to TRBD1. Germline V gene lookup returns CDR1 SGHVS and CDR2 FNYEAQ. The CDR3 covers 15 residues. J was trimmed by 4 bases and V by 1 base; bases with no gene match: 7. Here the CDR3 reads CASSLGGGAGYEQYF. In DNA, the CDR3 is TGTGCCAGCAGCTTAGGAGGGGGCGCCGGGTACGAGCAGTACTTC.

J is TRBJ2-2 and V is TRBV2; TRBD2 agrees at 12 bases. The length of the CDR3 is 16 residues. Germline CDR1 and CDR2: SNHLY and FYNNEI. Trimming took 3 bases from V and 4 from J; bases not matched to a gene: 3. The CDR3: CASSDRTSGTTGELFF. CDR3 bases: TGTGCCAGCAGTGATCGGACTAGCGGGACCACCGGGGAGCTGTTTTTT.

The J gene is TRBJ2-1, the V gene TRBV28, with unresolved D. The CDR3 loop spans 15 amino acids. Trimming removed 8 bases at V and 0 bases at J, with 14 bases between. Germline lookup yields CDR1 MDHEN and CDR2 SYDVKM. The CDR3 DNA is TGTGCCAGCTCTTCCCCCCCCTTCTCCTACAATGAGCAGTTCTTC. This translates into CASSSPPFSYNEQFF.

This chain links TRBV6-1 with TRBJ2-7, with D tentatively TRBD2 (6 bases). CDR1 MNHNS and CDR2 SASEGT come from the germline V gene. Trimming left V 6 bases short and J 2 bases short, with 17 bases between. The CDR3 is 15 amino acids. CDR3 in DNA: TGTGCCAGCAGCGCCCTGGGGGGACTTACCTACGAGCAGTACTTC. Translation: CASSALGGLTYEQYF.

This clone occurred a few times. Other DNA sequences from this sample encode an identical CDR3 as well. The V and J genes are TRBV14 and TRBJ2-7; D is unresolved. Germline CDR1 SGHDN, CDR2 FVKESK. Trimming removed 1 base from V and 2 bases from J, with 0 bases in between. This CDR3 region has 11 residues. The CDR3 sequence: CASSQAYEQYF. The DNA for the CDR3 is TGTGCCAGCAGCCAAGCCTACGAGCAGTACTTC.

V usage is TRBV9 and J usage is TRBJ1-1; no clear D. V dropped 2 bases and J dropped 0 bases, with 5 bases sitting between them. The CDR3 contains 13 residues. In germline, CDR1 is SGDLS, CDR2 YYNGEE. The CDR3 spells CASSVMVNTEAFF. The CDR3 DNA is TGTGCCAGCAGCGTTATGGTGAACACTGAAGCTTTCTTT.